The clone carrying this T cell receptor beta chain was observed a handful of times. The sample comes from a study of blood T cell repertoires in COVID-19. Overall study context: Spain, Italy and the United States supplied samples that represented acute and convalescent COVID-19. Nucleic acid was either cDNA or gDNA, and it came from T cells, B-cell-depleted T cells, or PBMCs.

Per the authors' pipeline: For nucleated cells, counts were estimated from reference gene primer amplification. Here immunoSEQ multiplex PCR was the method, and the copy in TCRdb shows in-frame clones only, minus some. V, J and clone size are taken as reported in that table, and D and trimming were inferred from the DNA itself. There are 90,000 to 100,000 clones in the sample; approximately 81% occur only once, and over 35% lies in the top ten. The CDR3 runs to 15 residues. Germline loops: CDR1 LGHDT, CDR2 YNNKEL (reference sequence). V lost 4 bases, J lost 1 base, and 3 bases stayed unmatched. The chain carries TRBV3-1 (or the pseudogene TRBV3-2) and TRBJ2-7; 11 bases are a match to TRBD2. The sequenced material came from peripheral blood. The origin of this receptor is an elderly man with acute or convalescent COVID-19. CDR3 region: CASSPVAGGSYEQYF. CDR3 in DNA: TGTGCCAGCAGCCCCGTAGCGGGAGGGTCCTACGAGCAGTACTTC.